This T cell receptor beta chain was captured by sequencing in a study of early T cells in non-severe SARS-CoV-2 infection. In the study overall: Bulk RNA taken from unsorted whole blood was sequenced, leaving chains unpaired.

Unique molecular identifiers (one per individual cDNA molecule) were attached. TCRdb fed the 5' RACE reads into MiXCR, producing one record per CDR3 protein. The sample records around 72,000 distinct CDR3 sequences, around a tenth being singletons. This clonotype was seen more than once but under ten times. Antigen unknown. Broader study findings: Anti-spike CD8 responses were favored in VDJdb matching, and private and CD4 specificities were missed.

The CDR3 is 15 amino acids. V lost 2 bases to trimming and J lost 1 base, with 10 bases between them. Per the germline V gene, CDR1 is SNHLY and CDR2 is FYNNEI. Material: whole blood, obtained at baseline. This sequence was found in an adult who was a healthcare worker with PCR-confirmed SARS-CoV-2 infection or an uninfected control (not recorded which). This chain joins TRBV2 and TRBJ2-3, with TRBD2 as a possible D gene (5 bases). CDR3 nucleotide sequence: TGTGCCAGCAGTGAAAGAGGGCCCGGCACAGATACGCAGTATTTT. Protein product: CASSERGPGTDTQYF.